This TCR beta chain was obtained from a study of cytomegalovirus exposure and HLA in healthy donors. Study outcomes and limitations: The study recorded over 150 TCR beta chains that were cytomegalovirus-associated. Three chains tied to CMV proved CMV antigen-specific in vitro.

This clone was recorded once. Antigen: not known. One end of the junction varies from germline; a read error may be responsible. Germline V gives CDR1 GTSNPN, CDR2 SVGIG (reference sequence). The CDR3 length is 13 residues. Clones were read by immunoSEQ multiplex PCR, and TCRdb kept only the in-frame ones, dropping some. This sample carries about 360,000 clones, about nine tenths of them seen once, and the ten largest clones take roughly 0.82%. Sequenced input: PBMCs. This sequence joins TRBV30 and TRBJ1-5; D not resolved. The clonotype was recovered from a woman aged 18 to 35 in good health and CMV-seronegative. The CDR3 here is CAWSEDSHQPQHF. CDR3 bases: TGTGCCTGGAGTGAGGATAGCCATCAGCCCCAGCATTTT.